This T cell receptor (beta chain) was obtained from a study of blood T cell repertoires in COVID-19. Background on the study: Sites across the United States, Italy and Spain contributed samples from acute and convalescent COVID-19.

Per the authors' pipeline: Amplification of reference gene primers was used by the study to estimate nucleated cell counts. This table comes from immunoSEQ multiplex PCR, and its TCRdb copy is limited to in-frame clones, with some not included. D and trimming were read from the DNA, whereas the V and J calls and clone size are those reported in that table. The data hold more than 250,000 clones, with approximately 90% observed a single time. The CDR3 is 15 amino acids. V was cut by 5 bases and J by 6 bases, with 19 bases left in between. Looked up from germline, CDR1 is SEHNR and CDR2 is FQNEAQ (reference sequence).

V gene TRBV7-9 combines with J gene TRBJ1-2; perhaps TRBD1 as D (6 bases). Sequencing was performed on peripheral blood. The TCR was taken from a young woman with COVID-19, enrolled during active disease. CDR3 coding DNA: TGTGCCAGCAGCCCTGAGGGGGGGGCTATTAATGGCTACACCTTC. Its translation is CASSPEGGAINGYTF.